Described below is a single T cell receptor beta chain sequence and its context. Its antigen is undetermined. This sample was taken from a study of OX40 agonist ivuxolimab in advanced cancers. Study in general: The group had a mean age of about 65 years, ranged from 23 to 79, and was around 86% male.

Sequenced by immunoSEQ multiplex PCR; TCRdb stores in-frame clones only, minus some. The table lists roughly 10,000 clones, around 73% of them singletons. Overall study results and limits: Clonal expansion from baseline to week 6 occurred in both CD4+ and CD8+ T cells.

The source was CD4+ or CD8+ T cells sorted from blood, collected in a trial of the OX40 agonist ivuxolimab. This sequence was found in an adult with an advanced solid tumor such as melanoma, head and neck, liver or kidney cancer.

The CDR3 nucleotides read TGTGCCCTCCGGGACAGGGATGATACTGAAGCTTTCTTT. Translating it yields CALRDRDDTEAFF. The chain combines TRBV7-9 with TRBJ1-1; 9 nucleotides match TRBD1. The CDR3 has 13 residues. V lost 11 bases and J lost 5; bases outside the gene matches: 9. Germline V lookup: CDR1 SEHNR, CDR2 FQNEAQ (reference sequence).